This T cell receptor (beta chain) was sequenced for a study of cytomegalovirus exposure and HLA in healthy donors. The study, taken as a whole, reports: Fewer N-insertions than the approximately 680-donor mean were reportedly shown by an Asian-associated ancestry cluster in a later analysis. Within a later analysis, the majority of CMV-associated TCR beta chains appeared HLA-restricted.

This PCR relied on a set of 60 Vbeta primers and 13 Jbeta primers. TCRdb's copy holds only in-frame clones and misses some; the assay was immunoSEQ multiplex PCR. Found here are roughly 110,000 clones, about four fifths of them singletons; the top ten hold less than 2%. Healthy donors of bone marrow made up the group. Note on this clone: Its specificity is not known.

V was clipped by 4 bases and J by 7 bases, with 12 bases between them. The germline V gene has CDR1 SGHDT and CDR2 YYEEEE. The CDR3 runs to 13 residues. Sequencing input: PBMCs. The genes are TRBV5-6 and TRBJ1-5; maybe TRBD1 (5 bases). This sequence originates from a man aged 50 to 60 in good health and CMV-seronegative. This CDR3 reads CASSLTVNQPQHF. Here the CDR3 DNA reads TGTGCCAGCAGCCTGACAGTCAACCAGCCCCAGCATTTT.